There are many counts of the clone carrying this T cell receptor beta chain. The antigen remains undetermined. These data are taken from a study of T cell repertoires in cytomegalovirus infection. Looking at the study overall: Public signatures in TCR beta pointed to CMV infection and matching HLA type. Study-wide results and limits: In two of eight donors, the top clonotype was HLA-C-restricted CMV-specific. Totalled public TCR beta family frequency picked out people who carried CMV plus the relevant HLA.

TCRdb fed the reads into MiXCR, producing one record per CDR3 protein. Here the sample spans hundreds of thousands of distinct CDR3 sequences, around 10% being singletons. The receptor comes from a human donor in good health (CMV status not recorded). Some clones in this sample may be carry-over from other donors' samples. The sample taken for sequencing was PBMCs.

In DNA form, the CDR3 reads TGTGCCAGCAGTCGGGGGTACAATGAGCAGTTCTTC. It is translated as CASSRGYNEQFF. The chain joins TRBV12-3 or TRBV12-4 to TRBJ2-1; D is possibly TRBD2 (6 bases). The CDR3 extends over 12 amino acids. The V and J ends lost 5 bases and 4 bases respectively, with 6 bases between them.